These 16 T cell receptor beta chains came from one sample sequenced in a study of tumor-infiltrating lymphocytes in primary liver carcinoma. Alongside blood RNA obtained from unsorted whole blood, germline DNA was also extracted. Synthesis of TCR beta cDNA was carried out from 500 ng total RNA with a constant-region primer. Generation of the TCR beta libraries relied on three nested multiplex PCR rounds using slightly modified ARM-PCR. The two initial PCR rounds, nine to eleven cycles each, used TRBV1-TRBV30 forward and C-beta reverse primers. TCRdb fed the multiplex PCR reads into MiXCR, producing one record per CDR3 protein. The repertoire holds more than 150,000 distinct CDR3 sequences, with about 60% as singletons. The sequencing input was peripheral blood. The receptors were gathered from a man aged 40-55 years with primary liver carcinoma and hepatitis B virus infection.

As for this clonotype: An end of the junction differs from the germline gene, which may be a read error. The chain joins TRBV4-1 to TRBJ1-6, with D possibly matching TRBD1 (6 bases). This CDR3 has 14 residues. Germline CDR1 reads MGHRA; CDR2 reads YSYEKL. The CDR3, as DNA: TGCGCCAGCCGCCAAGATGTGGGGGCTTCACCCCTCCACTTT. This translates into CASRQDVGASPLHF.

Concerning this clonotype: The junction differs from germline at one of its ends, possibly a read error. V usage is TRBV5-1 and J usage is TRBJ1-4; 7 positions agree with TRBD1. The CDR3 extends over 15 amino acids. The germline gives CDR1 SGHRS, CDR2 YFSETQ. The CDR3 loop reads CASSLTGSRNEKLFF. DNA of the CDR3: TGTGCCAGCAGCTTGACAGGGTCGAGGAATGAAAAACTGTTTTTT.

This clonotype was recorded many times. The junction departs from the called germline gene at one end, perhaps through a read error. CDR3 in amino acids: CASSLGGEQFF. The CDR3 DNA sequence: TGTGCCAGCAGTTTGGGCGGGGAGCAGTTCTTC. The rearrangement joins TRBV4-1 to TRBJ2-1; D is possibly TRBD2 (5 bases). CDR3 length: 11 residues. Looked up from germline, CDR1 is MGHRA and CDR2 is YSYEKL.

This clonotype was picked up a small number of times. This chain joins TRBV29-1 and TRBJ2-6; tentatively, D is TRBD1 (5 bases). The CDR3 covers 16 residues. The V end lost 4 bases, the J end lost 3 bases, and 16 bases lay between the germline ends. Germline V gene data show CDR1 as SQVTM and CDR2 as ANQGSEA. DNA for the CDR3: TGCAGCGTTGCCTCAGGGTGGGGAAGTGGGGCCAACGTCCTGACTTTC. This sequence encodes CSVASGWGSGANVLTF.

The V call is TRBV6-6, the J call TRBJ2-5; TRBD2 matches 9 bases. In germline, CDR1 is MNHNY, CDR2 SVGAGI (reference sequence). The V segment lost 4 bases and the J segment 1 base; nucleotides outside the gene matches: 7. This CDR3 contains 16 residues. CDR3 DNA: TGTGCCAGCAGTTTAAACGGCGGGAGGGCCCAAGAGACCCAGTACTTC. Its protein product is CASSLNGGRAQETQYF.

The table lists this clonotype with many counts. The chain is built from TRBV11-2 and TRBJ2-6, with a tentative D call TRBD2 (6 bases). V shed 5 bases and J shed 3 bases, with 17 bases lying between them. Germline CDR1 SGHAT, CDR2 FQNNGV. CDR3 length: 17 residues. CDR3: CASSLGGWSGGANVLTF. For the CDR3, the DNA is TGTGCCAGCAGCCTAGGAGGGTGGTCAGGTGGGGCCAACGTCCTGACTTTC.

As for this clonotype: The junction departs from germline at one end; a sequencing error may be responsible. J is TRBJ2-5 and V is TRBV6-2 or TRBV6-3, with TRBD2 as a possible D gene (6 bases). This CDR3 is built from 17 residues. Germline values: CDR1 MNHEY, CDR2 SVGEGT. The CDR3 DNA sequence: TGTGCCAACAGTTACGGGTCCGTCCACTCGGGGGTAGAGGCCCAGTACTTC. This encodes CANSYGSVHSGVEAQYF.

This clonotype occurred a few times. The J gene is TRBJ2-3, the V gene TRBV29-1; 9 bases map to TRBD2. This CDR3 is 16 amino acids long. Germline V gene data show CDR1 as SQVTM and CDR2 as ANQGSEA. Trimming cost V 0 bases and J 12 bases; bases outside gene matches: 16. CDR3 sequence: CSVEDLAGATPGAQYF. In DNA, the CDR3 is TGCAGCGTTGAAGATTTAGCGGGAGCAACCCCGGGAGCTCAGTATTTT.

This clonotype was detected only a few times. The V and J genes are TRBV4-1 and TRBJ1-1; tentative D call: TRBD1 (5 bases). With 2 bases removed from V and 6 bases from J, the gap between germline ends came to 13 bases. Germline V CDR1 and CDR2: MGHRA, YSYEKL. The CDR3 has 14 residues. As DNA, the CDR3 is TGCGCCAGCAGCCAACCGGGGGGAGGGTCTGAAGCTTTCTTT. It is translated as CASSQPGGGSEAFF.

This clonotype came up a few times. V gene TRBV11-1 combines with J gene TRBJ2-3, with 10 bases fitting TRBD2. There are 15 residues in the CDR3. Unmatched junction bases numbered 5, after V lost 3 bases and J lost 5 bases. Per germline, CDR1 SGHAT and CDR2 FQDESV (reference sequence). The CDR3 protein is CASSLTGTSEDTQYF. The CDR3 DNA sequence: TGTGCCAGCAGCTTGACCGGGACTAGCGAAGATACGCAGTATTTT.

For this clonotype: The junction does not match germline at one end; this may be a read error. The chain recombines TRBV11-2 with TRBJ2-3; tentatively, D is TRBD2 (5 bases). CDR1 SGHAT and CDR2 FQNNGV come from the germline V gene. CDR3 length equals 13 residues. The CDR3 nucleotides read TGTGCCAGCAACTTACTACGGGATGATACGCAATATTTT. Translated, it gives CASNLLRDDTQYF.

For this clonotype: A much larger clone lies one base from this, so it may be a read error. This chain connects TRBV29-1 to TRBJ2-1, with TRBD2 matching 12 bases. Germline assignment: CDR1 SQVTM and CDR2 ANQGSEA. This CDR3 has 15 amino acids. CDR3 residues: CRVSSGTSGYNEQFF. The CDR3 DNA reads TGCAGGGTCTCCTCCGGGACTAGCGGGTACAATGAGCAGTTCTTC.

As to this clonotype: This CDR3 fails to terminate in the conserved phenylalanine or tryptophan, so it likely reflects a read error. The chain carries TRBV11-2 and TRBJ2-1, with 7 bases fitting TRBD1. This CDR3 is built from 13 residues. Germline lookup yields CDR1 SGHAT and CDR2 FQNNGV. The CDR3: CASRLQGQGEQFS. The CDR3 DNA reads TGTGCCAGCCGCTTACAGGGGCAAGGCGAGCAGTTCTCC.

The V call is TRBV28, the J call TRBJ2-5; tentative D call: TRBD1 (5 bases). CDR1 is MDHEN and CDR2 is SYDVKM in the germline V gene. The CDR3 loop spans 15 amino acids. The V end lost 5 bases, the J end lost 1 base, and 14 bases lay between the germline ends. This CDR3 is CASSIGERGQETQYF. DNA for the CDR3: TGTGCCAGCAGTATCGGAGAAAGGGGCCAAGAGACCCAGTACTTC. The full variable domain, in which reference TRBV28 and TRBJ2-5 provide the parts outside the CDR3, is DVKVTQSSRYLVKRTGEKVFLECVQDMDHENMFWYRQDPGLGLRLIYFSYDVKMKEKGDIPEGYSVSREKKERFSLILESASTNQTSMYLCASSIGERGQETQYFGPGTRLLVL.

On this clonotype: The junction departs from the called germline gene at one end, perhaps through a read error. The CDR3 DNA reads TGTGCCAGCAGCCCAACAGGGGGCTACACTGAAGCTTTATTT. This translates into CASSPTGGYTEALF. This chain joins TRBV11-2 and TRBJ1-1; 9 bases align to TRBD1. This CDR3 contains 14 residues. Looked up from germline, CDR1 is SGHAT and CDR2 is FQNNGV.

For this clonotype: Given a much more abundant clone one base away, this may be a read error. V and J are TRBV29-1 and TRBJ2-2, with D tentatively TRBD1 (6 bases). Looked up from germline, CDR1 is SQVTM and CDR2 is ANQGSEA. The CDR3 has 14 amino acids. CDR3 amino acids: CSVEARGSSGELFF. The DNA for the CDR3 is TGCAGCGTGGAAGCTAGGGGGAGCAGCGGGGAGCTGTTTTTT.